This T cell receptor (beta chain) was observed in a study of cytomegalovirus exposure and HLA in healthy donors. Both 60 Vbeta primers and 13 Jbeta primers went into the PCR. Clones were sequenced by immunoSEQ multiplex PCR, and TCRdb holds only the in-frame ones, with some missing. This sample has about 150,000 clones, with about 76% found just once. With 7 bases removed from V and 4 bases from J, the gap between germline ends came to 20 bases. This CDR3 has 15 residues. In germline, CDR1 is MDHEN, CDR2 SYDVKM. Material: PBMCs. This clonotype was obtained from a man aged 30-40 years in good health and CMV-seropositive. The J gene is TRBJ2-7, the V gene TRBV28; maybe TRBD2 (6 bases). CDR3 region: CASTTLGGLAYEQYF. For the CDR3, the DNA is TGTGCCAGCACCACACTAGGAGGGCTCGCGTACGAGCAGTACTTC.